The subject of this entry is one T cell receptor (beta chain). As yet, its antigen is unknown. This sample is part of a study of CD8 T cells in ankylosing spondylitis. General study points: Some motif variants were previously reported in reactive arthritis synovial fluid and blood.

V lost 4 bases and J lost 5; bases outside the gene matches: 5. The CDR3 loop spans 16 amino acids. Germline CDR1 is SGHVS and CDR2 is FQNEAQ. Libraries for TCR beta were made by quantitative 5'-RACE with molecular barcodes. From the 5' RACE reads, TCRdb called clonotypes with MiXCR, one entry per CDR3 protein. The sample yields tens of thousands of distinct CDR3 sequences, roughly 6.2% seen once. The sequencing sample was made of synovial fluid, either unsorted or a sorted T cell fraction (not recorded which). The source is a male donor with ankylosing spondylitis. The rearrangement joins TRBV7-8 to TRBJ2-7; 16 bases map to TRBD2. CDR3 bases: TGTGCCAGCAGCTCGGGACTAGCGGGAGGGCCCCACGAGCAGTACTTC. It is translated as CASSSGLAGGPHEQYF.